The rows below give T cell receptor beta chains drawn from one sample of a study of blood T cell repertoires in COVID-19. Assay: immunoSEQ multiplex PCR; the TCRdb copy retains only in-frame clones and omits some. The sample has 200,000 to 250,000 clones; roughly 78% are singletons. The sequenced sample consisted of peripheral blood. The source is a woman aged 40-49 years with acute or convalescent COVID-19. Both conserved end residues are part of each CDR3. D genes are given only for firm matches. Part of the rows lack a size; the others show once, few, many or a class for expanded clones.

CDR3 length	clone size	D gene	V gene	J gene	CDR3 protein	CDR3 DNA
14	.	TRBD2	TRBV11-2	TRBJ2-1	CASSLNGRGNEQFF	TGTGCCAGCAGCTTGAACGGGAGGGGCAATGAGCAGTTCTTC
16	.	TRBD1	TRBV6-2/TRBV6-3	TRBJ2-7	CASSYSVGTGGAEQYF	TGTGCCAGCAGTTACTCGGTCGGGACAGGGGGCGCGGAACAGTACTTC
16	once	TRBD1	TRBV12-5	TRBJ1-2	CASGLNRDRGNYGYTF	TGTGCTAGTGGTTTGAACCGGGACAGGGGCAACTATGGCTACACCTTC
15	.	.	TRBV19	TRBJ1-3	CASSIGALSGNTIYF	TGTGCCAGTAGTATTGGGGCCCTCTCTGGAAACACCATATATTTT
11	.	.	TRBV20-1	TRBJ2-7	CSANGGVEQYF	TGCAGTGCTAACGGGGGTGTCGAGCAGTACTTC
12	once	TRBD2	TRBV7-9	TRBJ2-3	CASSWGGDTQYF	TGTGCCAGCAGCTGGGGGGGGGATACGCAGTATTTT
14	.	TRBD1	TRBV2	TRBJ1-2	CASRGQGYPPGYTF	TGTGCCAGCAGGGGACAGGGATACCCACCTGGCTACACCTTC
15	few	TRBD2	TRBV19	TRBJ2-5	CASSTPSGGQETQYF	TGTGCCAGTAGTACCCCTAGCGGGGGCCAAGAGACCCAGTACTTC
15	.	.	TRBV5-4	TRBJ1-4	CASSFPGRTNEKLFF	TGTGCCAGCAGCTTCCCAGGGCGGACTAATGAAAAACTGTTTTTT
14	.	TRBD1	TRBV6-2/TRBV6-3	TRBJ2-2	CASTPGGNTGELFF	TGTGCCAGCACCCCAGGGGGGAACACCGGGGAGCTGTTTTTT
14	.	.	TRBV7-8	TRBJ2-3	CASSFGSNTDTQYF	TGTGCCAGCAGCTTTGGCAGTAACACAGATACGCAGTATTTT
14	.	TRBD1	TRBV7-7	TRBJ2-7	CASSLNNRGSEQYF	TGTGCCAGCAGCTTAAATAACAGGGGATCCGAGCAGTACTTC
14	.	.	TRBV4-2	TRBJ2-7	CASSQDLQDYEQYF	TGTGCCAGCAGCCAAGATTTACAGGACTACGAGCAGTACTTC
13	few	.	TRBV29-1	TRBJ1-2	CSVEEAGYYGYTF	TGCAGCGTTGAAGAGGCAGGATACTATGGCTACACCTTC
15	.	TRBD2	TRBV6-1	TRBJ2-7	CASSEGLAGVSEQYF	TGTGCCAGCAGTGAAGGACTAGCGGGAGTGAGCGAGCAGTACTTC
15	.	.	TRBV11-2	TRBJ2-1	CASSLPGGLPNEQFF	TGTGCCAGCAGCTTACCCGGGGGACTTCCTAATGAGCAGTTCTTC
15	.	.	TRBV7-2	TRBJ1-4	CASSLNGGANEKLFF	TGTGCCAGCAGCCTCAACGGGGGGGCTAATGAAAAACTGTTTTTT
15	.	TRBD1	TRBV6-1	TRBJ2-1	CASSDDRVRGSEQFF	TGTGCCAGCAGTGATGACAGGGTAAGGGGTAGTGAGCAGTTCTTC
15	.	.	TRBV5-3	TRBJ2-7	CARSLSSVVSYEQYF	TGTGCCAGAAGCTTGTCAAGCGTTGTTTCCTACGAGCAGTACTTC
16	few	.	TRBV7-2	TRBJ2-6	CASSPTTRTGANVLTF	TGTGCCAGCAGCCCCACGACACGGACTGGGGCCAACGTCCTGACTTTC
14	few	.	TRBV19	TRBJ1-2	CASSATSEGAGYTF	TGTGCCAGTAGTGCCACCAGTGAAGGGGCGGGCTACACCTTC
18	.	TRBD1	TRBV24-1	TRBJ2-2	CATGNPSGRETGTGELFF	TGTGCCACCGGGAACCCCAGTGGGCGAGAGACAGGGACCGGGGAGCTGTTTTTT
16	.	.	TRBV10-3	TRBJ1-6	CAISESFGQISSPLHF	TGTGCCATCAGTGAGTCGTTTGGACAAATCTCTTCACCCCTCCACTTT
15	.	.	TRBV6-5	TRBJ1-2	CASSPPAGKGYGYTF	TGTGCCAGCAGCCCGCCGGCAGGGAAGGGCTATGGCTACACCTTC
13	.	TRBD2	TRBV27	TRBJ2-3	CATSGGYTDTQYF	TGTGCCACTAGCGGGGGGTACACAGATACGCAGTATTTT
17	.	TRBD2	TRBV3-1/TRBV3-2	TRBJ2-5	CASSQEVGGGIWETQYF	TGTGCCAGCAGCCAAGAAGTTGGGGGGGGGATTTGGGAGACCCAGTACTTC
17	.	.	TRBV15	TRBJ2-2	CATSRDSGPAGTGELFF	TGTGCCACCAGCAGAGACTCAGGGCCCGCAGGCACCGGGGAGCTGTTTTTT
17	.	TRBD1	TRBV9	TRBJ1-3	CASSPRTGSYSGNTIYF	TGTGCCAGCAGCCCACGGACAGGGTCCTACTCTGGAAACACCATATATTTT
15	.	TRBD1	TRBV7-8	TRBJ1-2	CASSLAGTGERGYTF	TGTGCCAGCAGCTTAGCCGGGACAGGGGAACGCGGCTACACCTTC
13	once	.	TRBV7-9	TRBJ2-7	CASSEQGSYEQYF	TGTGCCAGCAGCGAACAGGGTTCGTACGAGCAGTACTTC
12	few	.	TRBV6-6	TRBJ1-1	CASSYGGGEAFF	TGTGCCAGCAGTTACGGGGGGGGCGAAGCTTTCTTT
17	.	.	TRBV24-1	TRBJ2-3	CATSDLGGGVNTDTQYF	TGTGCCACCAGTGATTTAGGGGGCGGGGTAAACACAGATACGCAGTATTTT
14	.	.	TRBV28	TRBJ1-5	CASSLSTPRGPQHF	TGTGCCAGCAGTTTATCGACCCCTCGGGGACCCCAGCATTTT
14	.	TRBD1	TRBV15	TRBJ1-5	CATSKQGFNQPQHF	TGTGCCACCAGCAAACAGGGGTTTAATCAGCCCCAGCATTTT
14	.	.	TRBV5-1	TRBJ2-2	CASSLVQNTGELFF	TGCGCCAGCAGCTTAGTACAGAACACCGGGGAGCTGTTTTTT
17	.	.	TRBV5-5	TRBJ1-2	CASSLAIFSGVLSDSTF	TGTGCCAGCAGCTTGGCCATTTTCAGCGGGGTTCTATCGGACTCCACCTTC
15	few	TRBD2	TRBV20-1	TRBJ2-5	CSASFGGGAQETQYF	TGCAGTGCTAGTTTCGGCGGGGGGGCCCAAGAGACCCAGTACTTC
15	.	TRBD2	TRBV7-2	TRBJ2-7	CASSLEGSGTLEQYF	TGTGCCAGCAGCTTAGAGGGTAGCGGGACCCTCGAGCAGTACTTC
16	.	.	TRBV7-9	TRBJ2-2	CASSYSVKGFAGELFF	TGTGCCAGCAGCTACTCGGTAAAGGGGTTCGCCGGGGAGCTGTTTTTT
15	.	.	TRBV11-2	TRBJ2-2	CASSFSGRNTGELFF	TGTGCCAGCAGCTTTAGCGGAAGGAACACCGGGGAGCTGTTTTTT
15	.	TRBD1	TRBV5-1	TRBJ1-1	CASSTRTGTNTEAFF	TGCGCCAGCAGCACACGGACAGGGACGAACACTGAAGCTTTCTTT
15	.	TRBD2	TRBV19	TRBJ2-3	CASSRTSGEYHTQYF	TGTGCCAGTAGTAGGACTAGCGGGGAGTACCATACGCAGTATTTT
15	.	.	TRBV15	TRBJ2-1	CATSKTGTLTNEQFF	TGTGCCACCAGCAAAACCGGGACATTAACGAATGAGCAGTTCTTC
14	.	.	TRBV5-8	TRBJ2-1	CASSFPGIYNEQFF	TGTGCCAGCAGCTTTCCAGGGATTTACAATGAGCAGTTCTTC
16	.	TRBD1	TRBV5-1	TRBJ1-1	CASSTRDRGLGTEAFF	TGCGCCAGCAGCACCCGGGACAGGGGGCTTGGTACTGAAGCTTTCTTT
15	.	.	TRBV7-2	TRBJ2-1	CASSFGRGTYNEQFF	TGTGCCAGCAGCTTCGGACGAGGGACCTACAATGAGCAGTTCTTC
18	.	.	TRBV21-1	TRBJ2-3	CASSKEEETSSSTDTQYF	TGTGCCAGCAGCAAAGAGGAGGAGACTAGCTCCTCCACAGATACGCAGTATTTT
15	.	TRBD1	TRBV19	TRBJ1-6	CASSPRTGPNSPLHF	TGTGCCAGTAGTCCCCGGACAGGGCCGAATTCACCCCTCCACTTT
14	few	TRBD1	TRBV5-6	TRBJ2-7	CASSHQQGIGEQYF	TGTGCCAGCAGCCACCAACAGGGGATAGGCGAGCAGTACTTC
15	.	.	TRBV5-1	TRBJ1-4	CASSLTGTNNEKLFF	TGCGCCAGCAGCTTGACCGGGACAAATAATGAAAAACTGTTTTTT
13	.	.	TRBV10-1	TRBJ1-2	CASSELPNYGYTF	TGCGCCAGCAGTGAGCTCCCCAACTATGGCTACACCTTC
16	few	TRBD1	TRBV5-6	TRBJ2-2	CASSLETGTNTGELFF	TGTGCCAGCAGCTTGGAGACAGGGACGAACACCGGGGAGCTGTTTTTT